The 27 T cell receptor beta chains below all came from one sample that was sequenced in a study of monozygotic twins with inflammatory bowel disease. TCRdb derives one entry per CDR3 protein from the 5' RACE reads, leaving out DNA. This listing includes under 200,000 distinct CDR3 sequences. What was sequenced was blood. These receptors came from a human donor with ulcerative colitis or Crohn's disease, or a healthy co-twin of an affected twin (not recorded which).

V usage is TRBV5-6 and J usage is TRBJ2-5. The CDR3 consists of 13 residues. From germline, CDR1 is SGHDT and CDR2 YYEEEE. CDR3 in amino acids: CASSLDGTGTQYF.

The CDR3 protein is CASSPNTQETQYF. The chain combines TRBV18 with TRBJ2-5. Germline V lookup: CDR1 KGHSH, CDR2 LQKENI. This CDR3 contains 13 residues.

This chain joins TRBV5-5 and TRBJ2-7; without DNA, the TCRdb call of TRBD1 cannot be checked. This CDR3 is built from 16 residues. CDR1 and CDR2 from the germline V gene are SGHKS and YYEKEE (reference sequence). This CDR3 is CASDNPPGQPAYEQYF. The entire variable domain, with the rest obtained from reference TRBV5-5 and TRBJ2-7, is as follows: DAGVTQSPTHLIKTRGQQVTLRCSPISGHKSVSWYQQVLGQGPQFIFQYYEKEERGRGNFPDRFSARQFPNYSSELNVNALLLGDSALYLCASDNPPGQPAYEQYFGPGTRLTVT.

V is TRBV5-1 and J is TRBJ2-1; TCRdb's assignment of TRBD1 cannot be checked, as there is no DNA. This CDR3 spans 16 amino acids. Per the germline V gene, CDR1 is SGHRS and CDR2 is YFSETQ. This chain's CDR3 is CASSFSGTGRYNEQFF.

V is TRBV5-1 and J is TRBJ2-7; with no DNA, the TCRdb D assignment of TRBD1 cannot be verified. There are 16 residues in the CDR3. CDR1 is SGHRS and CDR2 is YFSETQ in the germline V gene. CDR3 amino acids: CASSLATRGFAYEQYF.

The chain recombines TRBV9 with TRBJ1-2. CDR3 size: 15 residues. Germline V CDR1 and CDR2: SGDLS, YYNGEE. This CDR3 reads CASSVAFQANYGYTF. The entire variable domain, with the rest obtained from reference TRBV9 and TRBJ1-2, is as follows: DSGVTQTPKHLITATGQRVTLRCSPRSGDLSVYWYQQSLDQGLQFLIQYYNGEERAKGNILERFSAQQFPDLHSELNLSSLELGDSALYFCASSVAFQANYGYTFGSGTRLTVV.

The chain links TRBV5-1 to TRBJ2-5. Per the germline V gene, CDR1 is SGHRS and CDR2 is YFSETQ. CDR3 length equals 12 residues. CDR3 in amino acids: CASSPEQEAQYF.

This rearrangement joins TRBV5-5 to TRBJ2-4; TCRdb selects TRBD1, and the lack of DNA leaves this call unchecked. Germline V gene lookup returns CDR1 SGHKS and CDR2 YYEKEE (reference sequence). The CDR3 has 14 amino acids. The CDR3 sequence: CASSRGTAKNIQYF.

V and J are TRBV3-1 and TRBJ2-1; TCRdb lists TRBD1, though no DNA is available to test this call. The CDR3 has 15 residues. The germline gives CDR1 LGHDT, CDR2 YNNKEL (reference sequence). The CDR3 spells CASSKGGATPHEQFF.

The J gene is TRBJ1-6, the V gene TRBV15; the D gene TCRdb calls, TRBD1, cannot be checked with no DNA. The CDR3 consists of 18 residues. From germline, CDR1 is LNHNV and CDR2 YYDKDF (reference sequence). CDR3 sequence reads: CATSIGDRGRAYNSPLHF.

V is TRBV5-1 and J is TRBJ2-7; TCRdb's assignment of TRBD1 cannot be checked, as there is no DNA. This CDR3 has 15 amino acids. In germline, CDR1 is SGHRS, CDR2 YFSETQ. The CDR3 sequence is CASSSPDGTSYEQYF. The complete variable domain, with remaining parts taken from reference TRBV5-1 and TRBJ2-7, reads KAGVTQTPRYLIKTRGQQVTLSCSPISGHRSVSWYQQTPGQGLQFLFEYFSETQRNKGNFPGRFSGRQFSNSRSEMNVSTLELGDSALYLCASSSPDGTSYEQYFGPGTRLTVT.

The V call is TRBV5-1, the J call TRBJ1-4; TCRdb's D call of TRBD1 is untestable without DNA. CDR3 size: 15 residues. The germline V gene encodes CDR1 SGHRS and CDR2 YFSETQ. CDR3 region: CASSRIGGSGEKLFF.

The chain carries TRBV15 and TRBJ2-2; TCRdb's D gene call, TRBD1, goes unchecked for lack of DNA. CDR1 is LNHNV, CDR2 YYDKDF, per germline (reference sequence). This CDR3 contains 15 residues. CDR3 sequence: CATRRTGENTGELFF. The whole variable domain, filled in from reference TRBV15 and TRBJ2-2, reads DAMVIQNPRYQVTQFGKPVTLSCSQTLNHNVMYWYQQKSSQAPKLLFHYYDKDFNNEADTPDNFQSRRPNTSFCFLDIRSPGLGDTAMYLCATRRTGENTGELFFGEGSRLTVL.

J is TRBJ2-5 and V is TRBV12-3 or TRBV12-4; TCRdb lists TRBD1, though no DNA is available to test this call. This CDR3 region has 12 residues. CDR3 sequence: CASSLTDRTQYF.

J is TRBJ2-7 and V is TRBV5-1; TCRdb outputs TRBD1, but without DNA this stays unchecked. The CDR3 extends over 13 amino acids. Germline V gene data show CDR1 as SGHRS and CDR2 as YFSETQ. CDR3 region: CASSLGDRVEQYF.

J is TRBJ2-7 and V is TRBV15. Germline CDR1 and CDR2: LNHNV and YYDKDF (reference sequence). The CDR3 has 14 amino acids. The CDR3 region is CATSVDGGNYEQYF.

J is TRBJ2-2 and V is TRBV9; TCRdb calls TRBD1, which cannot be checked without DNA. The CDR3 extends over 15 amino acids. CDR1 SGDLS and CDR2 YYNGEE come from the germline V gene. The chain's CDR3 is CASSDGQGDTGELFF.

The CDR3 loop is CASSFPDEQYF. The gene calls are TRBV6-2 or TRBV6-3 and TRBJ2-7; the D call of TRBD1 rests on TCRdb alone, since no DNA is present to check it. Per the germline V gene, CDR1 is MNHEY and CDR2 is SVGEGT. This CDR3 is 11 amino acids long.

CDR3 in amino acids: CASSCRTRGFEAFF. The chain uses TRBV6-5 and TRBJ1-1; TCRdb names TRBD1, which stays unverified in the absence of DNA. There are 14 residues in the CDR3. From germline, CDR1 is MNHEY and CDR2 SVGAGI.

CDR3 region: CASSLGQGIMNTEAFF. The V gene is TRBV5-1, the J gene TRBJ1-1; no DNA is available, so the TRBD1 call from TCRdb remains unchecked. This CDR3 region has 16 residues. In germline, CDR1 is SGHRS, CDR2 YFSETQ.

The rearrangement joins TRBV7-9 to TRBJ1-1; lacking DNA, the TRBD1 call made by TCRdb goes unchecked. The CDR3 spans 16 residues. The germline V gene encodes CDR1 SEHNR and CDR2 FQNEAQ (reference sequence). CDR3: CASSLGSGGLNTEAFF.

The V and J genes are TRBV5-4 and TRBJ1-5. This CDR3 has 14 residues. Germline V lookup: CDR1 SGHNT, CDR2 YYREEE (reference sequence). CDR3 loop: CASSREGSFQPQHF.

The chain recombines TRBV10-3 with TRBJ1-4; TCRdb proposes TRBD1, but this gene call is untestable without DNA. The length of the CDR3 is 17 residues. Germline assignment: CDR1 ENHRY and CDR2 SYGVKD. The CDR3 loop is CAISDPTRGRGNEKLFF.

This chain joins TRBV6-5 and TRBJ2-5; TCRdb's D call of TRBD1 is untestable without DNA. The CDR3 has 15 amino acids. The germline CDR1 and CDR2 sequences are MNHEY and SVGAGI. The CDR3: CASSYSGAGRETQYF.

The CDR3 sequence: CASSLGGVLSYEQYF. The genes are TRBV5-1 and TRBJ2-7. CDR3 length equals 15 residues. Germline CDR1 and CDR2: SGHRS and YFSETQ.

The CDR3 reads CASSFRGLETQYF. J is TRBJ2-5 and V is TRBV11-2; TCRdb returns TRBD1, unconfirmable since there is no DNA. From germline, CDR1 is SGHAT and CDR2 FQNNGV. The CDR3 totals 13 residues.

The chain couples TRBV5-1 to TRBJ2-7; the D call from TCRdb, TRBD2, cannot be confirmed without DNA. The CDR3 is 16 residues long. Germline-derived CDR1 and CDR2 are SGHRS and YFSETQ. The CDR3 spells CASSSEPQRGDYEQYF.